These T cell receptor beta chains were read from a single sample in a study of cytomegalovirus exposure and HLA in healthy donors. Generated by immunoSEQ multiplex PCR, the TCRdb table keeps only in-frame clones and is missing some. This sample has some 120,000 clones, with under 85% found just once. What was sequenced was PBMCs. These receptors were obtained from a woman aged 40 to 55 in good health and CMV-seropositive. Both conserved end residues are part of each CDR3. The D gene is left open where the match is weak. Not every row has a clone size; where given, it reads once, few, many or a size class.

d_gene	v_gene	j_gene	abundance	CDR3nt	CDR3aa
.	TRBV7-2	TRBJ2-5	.	TGTGCCAGCAGCTTAGCGGGAAAGGTTCGGGGGACCCAGTACTTC	CASSLAGKVRGTQYF
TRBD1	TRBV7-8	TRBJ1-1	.	TGTGCCAGCAGCCCGGGACAGATGAACACTGAAGCTTTCTTT	CASSPGQMNTEAFF
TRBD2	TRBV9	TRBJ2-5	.	TGTGCCAGCAGCGTAGACCCGGGACTAGCAGCTATAGAGACCCAGTACTTC	CASSVDPGLAAIETQYF
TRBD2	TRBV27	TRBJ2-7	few	TGTGCCAGCAGTCCGACTAGCGTCGTCTACGAGCAGTACTTC	CASSPTSVVYEQYF
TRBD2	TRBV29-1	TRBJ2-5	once	TGCAGCGTTGGGCGGGGGCAAGAGACCCAGTACTTC	CSVGRGQETQYF
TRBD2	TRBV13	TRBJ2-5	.	TGTGCCAGCAGCTTAGGCCTAGCGGGAGGGCCCGAGACCCAGTACTTC	CASSLGLAGGPETQYF
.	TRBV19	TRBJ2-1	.	TGTGCCAGTAGTCCCTTTAGCCCTCGGGGCAATGAGCAGTTCTTC	CASSPFSPRGNEQFF
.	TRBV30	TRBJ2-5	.	TGTGCATTGGGGCGGCGCCCGGAGACCCAGTACTTC	CALGRRPETQYF
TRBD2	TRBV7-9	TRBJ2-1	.	TGTGCCAGCAGCCCAGGGCTGGAGCGGGGGCTGTGGTGGGAGCAGTTCTTC	CASSPGLERGLWWEQFF
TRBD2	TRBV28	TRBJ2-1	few	TGTGCCAGCAGTTTTGGGGGGGTTAATGAGCAGTTCTTC	CASSFGGVNEQFF
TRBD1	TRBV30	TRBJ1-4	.	TGTGCCTTGACAGGGAGGGAAAAACTGTTTTTT	CALTGREKLFF
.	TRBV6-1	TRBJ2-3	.	TGTGCCAGTCGCGGGACCGCGACGCAGTATTTT	CASRGTATQYF
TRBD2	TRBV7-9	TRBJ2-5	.	TGTGCCAGCAGCTCCACTAGCGGGAGATGGGAGACCCAGTACTTC	CASSSTSGRWETQYF
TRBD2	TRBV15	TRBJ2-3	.	TGTGCCACCAGCTCTTTCCGGGAGGTAACAGATACGCAGTATTTT	CATSSFREVTDTQYF
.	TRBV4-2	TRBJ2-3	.	TGTGCCAGCAGCCAAAACGCGGGGACAGATACGCAGTATTTT	CASSQNAGTDTQYF
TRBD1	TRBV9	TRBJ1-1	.	TGTGCCAGCAGCGTAGAAGGACAGGGTAACACTGAAGCTTTCTTT	CASSVEGQGNTEAFF
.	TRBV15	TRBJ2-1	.	TGTGCCACCAGCAGAGGGGCCGGGACTCTGAGCTCCCACAATGAGCAGTTCTTC	CATSRGAGTLSSHNEQFF
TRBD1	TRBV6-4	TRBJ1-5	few	TGTGCCAGCTCCCAGGGGGCGGGCCAGCCCCAGCATTTT	CASSQGAGQPQHF
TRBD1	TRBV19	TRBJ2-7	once	TGTGCCAGTAATGGACAGGGATTCTACGAGCAGTACTTC	CASNGQGFYEQYF
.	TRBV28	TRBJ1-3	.	TGTGCCAGCAGTTTACTCTTTCCGGGGGCTGGAAACACCATATATTTT	CASSLLFPGAGNTIYF
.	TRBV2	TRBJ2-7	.	TGTGCCAGCACCCCGGGGAAGTACGAGCAGTACTTC	CASTPGKYEQYF
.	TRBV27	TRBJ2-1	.	TGTGCCAGCAATCGGCAGGGAAGCTATGAGCAGTTCTTC	CASNRQGSYEQFF
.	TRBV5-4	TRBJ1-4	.	TGTGCCAGCAGCTTGAAACAGCCTAATGAAAAACTGTTTTTT	CASSLKQPNEKLFF
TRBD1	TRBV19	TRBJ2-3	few	TGTGCCAGTAGTATATTGCGGCCAGGGGGAACAGATACGCAGTATTTT	CASSILRPGGTDTQYF
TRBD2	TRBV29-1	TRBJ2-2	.	TGCAGCGTTCGTCTAGCGGGAGCCTCCGTGGGGGAGCTGTTTTTT	CSVRLAGASVGELFF
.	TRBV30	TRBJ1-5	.	TGTGCCTGGAGAAGAGGGGGAGAAGGTCAGCCCCAGCATTTT	CAWRRGGEGQPQHF
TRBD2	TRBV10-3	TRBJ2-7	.	TGTGCCATCAGCGGCGGGAGCGGGAGCTCCTACGAGCAGTACTTC	CAISGGSGSSYEQYF
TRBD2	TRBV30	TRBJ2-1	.	TGTGCCTGGAAGGGGACTAGCTGGCCTGGGGAGCAGTTCTTC	CAWKGTSWPGEQFF
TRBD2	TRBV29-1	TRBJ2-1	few	TGCAGCGTTGAAAAACTAGCGGGAGAAAGCAATGAGCAGTTCTTC	CSVEKLAGESNEQFF
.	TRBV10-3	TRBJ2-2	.	TGTGCCATCAGTGAGAGGAGGGCTGGGGAGCTGTTTTTT	CAISERRAGELFF
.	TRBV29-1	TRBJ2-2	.	TGCAGCGTTGATGGTTCGGGAGTTGCCGGGGAGCTGTTTTTT	CSVDGSGVAGELFF
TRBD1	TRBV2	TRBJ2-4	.	TGTGCCAGCAGTGAGGAGGGACAGGGCACGAACATTCAGTACTTC	CASSEEGQGTNIQYF
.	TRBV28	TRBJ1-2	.	TGTGCCAGCATTCTAACAGGGACCTCCTATGGCTACACCTTC	CASILTGTSYGYTF
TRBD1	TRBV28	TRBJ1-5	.	TGTGCCAGCAGCTCTGCCTCACAGGGGGACTGGGGGCCCCAGCATTTT	CASSSASQGDWGPQHF